This TCR beta chain was sequenced for a study of PD-L1 blockade in urothelial cancer. Study-wide context: Twenty-five of 29 patients were men who had bladder-origin urothelial cancer. At 3 weeks after treatment start (second dose) and again at 6 weeks, blood was analyzed.

Trimming shortened V by 5 bases and J by 2 bases, and 16 bases separated the two germline ends. The CDR3 sequence is 15 residues long. Per the germline V gene, CDR1 is SGHVS and CDR2 is FNYEAQ. Sequencing used immunoSEQ multiplex PCR; TCRdb keeps in-frame clones, though not all of them. Of 15,000 to 20,000 clones in the sample, about nine tenths are singletons; the top ten hold less than 6.5%. Sequencing used PBMCs, obtained around atezolizumab (anti-PD-L1) treatment. The J gene is TRBJ2-7, the V gene TRBV7-6; no clear D. The TCR was taken from a man aged 45-65 years with urothelial cancer. The CDR3 nucleotides are TGTGCCAGCAGCCCAACCCCTGGCCCGACCTACGAGCAGTACTTC. This translates into CASSPTPGPTYEQYF.